This T cell receptor (beta chain) was recovered during a study of early T cells in non-severe SARS-CoV-2 infection. Study-wide context: The chains were unpaired, and the sequenced material was bulk RNA from unsorted whole blood. Study-level points and caveats: VDJdb matching favored anti-spike CD8 responses, missing private and CD4 specificities.

Deletions cut 3 bases from V and 5 bases from J, with 10 bases between. The CDR3 length is 13 residues. Germline V gene data show CDR1 as MNHEY and CDR2 as SMNVEV (reference sequence). About this clonotype itself: The antigen remains unidentified.

Unique molecular identifiers (one per individual cDNA molecule) were attached. One entry per CDR3 protein, called by TCRdb with MiXCR from the 5' RACE reads. This table has 70,000 to 75,000 distinct CDR3 sequences, roughly 13% appearing once. The genes are TRBV27 and TRBJ1-1, with no clear D. This clonotype was obtained from an adult who was a healthcare worker with PCR-confirmed SARS-CoV-2 infection or an uninfected control (not recorded which). Sequenced: whole blood. As DNA, the CDR3 is TGTGCCAGCAGTTTGGTCCTGGGTACTGAAGCTTTCTTT. Protein product: CASSLVLGTEAFF.